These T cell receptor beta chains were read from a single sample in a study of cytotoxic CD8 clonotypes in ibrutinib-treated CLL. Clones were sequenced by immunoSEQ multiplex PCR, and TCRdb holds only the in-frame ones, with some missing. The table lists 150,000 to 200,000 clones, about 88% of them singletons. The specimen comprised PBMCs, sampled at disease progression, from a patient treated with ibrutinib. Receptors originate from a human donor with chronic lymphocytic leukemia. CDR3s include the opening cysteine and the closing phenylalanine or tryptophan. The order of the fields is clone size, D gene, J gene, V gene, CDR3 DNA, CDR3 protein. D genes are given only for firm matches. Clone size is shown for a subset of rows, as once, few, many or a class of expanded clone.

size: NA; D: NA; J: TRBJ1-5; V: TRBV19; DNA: TGTGCCAGTAGTATGACCCCTGGTCAGCCCCAGCATTTT; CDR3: CASSMTPGQPQHF
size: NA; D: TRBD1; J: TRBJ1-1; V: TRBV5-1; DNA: TGCGCCAGCAGCATCGAAGGACAGGGTCTGAACACTGAAGCTTTCTTT; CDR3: CASSIEGQGLNTEAFF
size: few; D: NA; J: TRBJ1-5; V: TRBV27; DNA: TGTGCCAGCAGTTTGGGAGGGGCGAGCAATCAGCCCCAGCATTTT; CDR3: CASSLGGASNQPQHF
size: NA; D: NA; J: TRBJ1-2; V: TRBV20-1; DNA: TGCAGTGCTCGACAGGGCTACACCTTC; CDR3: CSARQGYTF
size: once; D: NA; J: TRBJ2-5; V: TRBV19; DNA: TGTGCCAGTAGTACGGTGGTCAGGGAGACCCAGTACTTC; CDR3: CASSTVVRETQYF
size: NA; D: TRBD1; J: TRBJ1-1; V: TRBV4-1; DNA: TGCGCCAGCAGCATAGGACAGGGCGGCACTGAAGCTTTCTTT; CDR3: CASSIGQGGTEAFF
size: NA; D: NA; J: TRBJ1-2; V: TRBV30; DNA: TGTGCCTGGAGTGTACCCGGGGCAGGCTATGGCTACACCTTC; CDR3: CAWSVPGAGYGYTF
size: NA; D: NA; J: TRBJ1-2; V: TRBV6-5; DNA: TGTGCCAGCAGTTTTTTCCAGGGGTTCTATGGCTACACCTTC; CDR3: CASSFFQGFYGYTF
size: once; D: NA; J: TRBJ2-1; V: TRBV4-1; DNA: TGCGCCAGCAGCCAGATTCGACTAGTCCGCTCCTACAATGAGCAGTTCTTC; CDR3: CASSQIRLVRSYNEQFF
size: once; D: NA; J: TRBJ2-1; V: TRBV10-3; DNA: TGTGCCATCAGTGAGTCGATAGCAGCCGATGAGCAGTTCTTC; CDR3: CAISESIAADEQFF
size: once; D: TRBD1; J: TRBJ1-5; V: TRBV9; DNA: TGTGCCAGCAGCGCGACAGGGGTCAATCAGCCCCAGCATTTT; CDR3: CASSATGVNQPQHF
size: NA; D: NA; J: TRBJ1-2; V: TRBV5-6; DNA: TGTGCCAGCAGCTTGAATTGGAGGGCAGGGTCATATGGCTACACCTTC; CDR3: CASSLNWRAGSYGYTF
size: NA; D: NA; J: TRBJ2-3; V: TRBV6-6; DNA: TGTGCCAGCAGTCGGACAGCTTTGAGCACAGATACGCAGTATTTT; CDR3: CASSRTALSTDTQYF
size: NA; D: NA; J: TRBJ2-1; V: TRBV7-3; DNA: TGTGCCAGCAGCCCGTTTAAGGGTTTCTACAATGAGCAGTTCTTC; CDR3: CASSPFKGFYNEQFF
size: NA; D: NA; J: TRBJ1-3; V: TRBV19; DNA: TGTGCCAGTAGCTTTGGACACTTCTCTGGAAACACCATATATTTT; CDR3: CASSFGHFSGNTIYF
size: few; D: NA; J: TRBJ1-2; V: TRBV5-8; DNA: TGTGCCAGCAGCCAGGACCTCCGCGAAGGGTACACCTTC; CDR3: CASSQDLREGYTF
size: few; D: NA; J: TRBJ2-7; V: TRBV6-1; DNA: TGTGCCAGCACCGCCGAGGGCTGGGGGCTTTACGAGCAGTACTTC; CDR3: CASTAEGWGLYEQYF
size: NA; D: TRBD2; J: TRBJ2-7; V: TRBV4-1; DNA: TGCGCCAGCAGCCAAGGTGCTAGCGGGTCCTACGAGCAGTACTTC; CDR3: CASSQGASGSYEQYF
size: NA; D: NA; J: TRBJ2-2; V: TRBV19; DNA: TGTGCCATCAAGAAGGGCGCGGGGAACACCGGGGAGCTGTTTTTT; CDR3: CAIKKGAGNTGELFF
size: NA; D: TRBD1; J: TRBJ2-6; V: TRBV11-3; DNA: TGTGCCAGCAGCTTACGGCGACAGGGCTCTGGGGCCAACGTCCTGACTTTC; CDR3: CASSLRRQGSGANVLTF
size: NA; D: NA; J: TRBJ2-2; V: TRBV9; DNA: TGTGCCAGCAGCGTAGTTGTTTCCGGGGAGCTGTTTTTT; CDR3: CASSVVVSGELFF
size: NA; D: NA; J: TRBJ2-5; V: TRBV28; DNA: TGTGCCAGCACCATAGGGACAAGGGTTGGGGAGACCCAGTACTTC; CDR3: CASTIGTRVGETQYF
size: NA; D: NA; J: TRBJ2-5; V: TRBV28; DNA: TGTGCCAGCAGTTTACTCGATTCTCGCGGGGAGACCCAGTACTTC; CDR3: CASSLLDSRGETQYF
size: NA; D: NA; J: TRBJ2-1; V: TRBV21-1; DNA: TGTGCCAGCAGCAAAGGTCTGGGGGAACCCTACAATGAGCAGTTCTTC; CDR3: CASSKGLGEPYNEQFF
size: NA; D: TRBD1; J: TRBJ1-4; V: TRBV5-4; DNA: TGTGCCAGCAGCTTAGACAGGGCGGATGAAAAACTGTTTTTT; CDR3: CASSLDRADEKLFF
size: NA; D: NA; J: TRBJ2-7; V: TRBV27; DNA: TGTGCCAGCTCCTCCCCCGGGTACGAGCAGTACTTC; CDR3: CASSSPGYEQYF
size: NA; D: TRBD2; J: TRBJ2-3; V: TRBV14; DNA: TGTGCCAGCAGCACTCGACTAGCGGTCACATACACAGATACGCAGTATTTT; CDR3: CASSTRLAVTYTDTQYF
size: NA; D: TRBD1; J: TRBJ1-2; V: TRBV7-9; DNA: TGTGCCAGCAGCCCCGGGACAGACCTCTATGGCTACACCTTC; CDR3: CASSPGTDLYGYTF
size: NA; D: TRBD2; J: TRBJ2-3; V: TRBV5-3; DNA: TGTGCCAGAAGCTTGGGGCCCACTAGCGGGACCCCAGATACGCAGTATTTT; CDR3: CARSLGPTSGTPDTQYF
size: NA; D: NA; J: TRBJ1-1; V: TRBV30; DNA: TGTGCCTGGGGAAGAGGAGTAAACACTGAAGCTTTCTTT; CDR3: CAWGRGVNTEAFF
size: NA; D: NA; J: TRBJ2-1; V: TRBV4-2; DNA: TGTGCCAGAAGCTGGGGATCCGCCCTCAATGAGCAGTTCTTC; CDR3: CARSWGSALNEQFF
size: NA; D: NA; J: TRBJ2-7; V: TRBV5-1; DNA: TGCGCCAGCAGCTTGGAACAGGGCTTCTACGAGCAGTACTTC; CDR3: CASSLEQGFYEQYF
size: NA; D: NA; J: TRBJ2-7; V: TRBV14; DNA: TGTGCCAGCAGCCTTGCAGGAGGCTACGAGCAGTACTTC; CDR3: CASSLAGGYEQYF
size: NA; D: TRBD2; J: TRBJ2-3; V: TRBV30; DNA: TGTGCCTGGAGTTCTACTAGCGGGGGCCCTAGCACAGATACGCAGTATTTT; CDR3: CAWSSTSGGPSTDTQYF
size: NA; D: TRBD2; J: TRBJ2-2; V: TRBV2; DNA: TGTGCCCAAGGAGGGCAGGGGCTAGCGGGAGGGCTTGGCACCGGGGAGCTGTTTTTT; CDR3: CAQGGQGLAGGLGTGELFF
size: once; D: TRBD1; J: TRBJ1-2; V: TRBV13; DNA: TGTGCCAGCAGACCCGGGACAGAGTATGGCTACACCTTC; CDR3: CASRPGTEYGYTF
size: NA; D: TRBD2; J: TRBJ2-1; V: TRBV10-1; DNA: TGCGCCAGCAGTGGCGGTTCGCGGGAGGGCCCAAGGTACAATGAGCAGTTCTTC; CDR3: CASSGGSREGPRYNEQFF
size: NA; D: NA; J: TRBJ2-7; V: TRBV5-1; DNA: TGCGCCAGCAGCTTCTCAGGTGGGGGCACCCTGTCCTACGAGCAGTACTTC; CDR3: CASSFSGGGTLSYEQYF
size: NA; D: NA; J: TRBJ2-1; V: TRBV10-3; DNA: TGTGCCATCAGAGAAGGCGGAAGACCCTTTTCCTACAATGAGCAGTTCTTC; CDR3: CAIREGGRPFSYNEQFF
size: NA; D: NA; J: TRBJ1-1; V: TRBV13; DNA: TGTGCCAGCAGCTTAGGCGCGGGGGCCCACACTGAAGCTTTCTTT; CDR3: CASSLGAGAHTEAFF
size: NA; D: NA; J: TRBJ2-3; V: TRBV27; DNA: TGTGCCAGCAGTCCTTGGACAGATACAGATACGCAGTATTTT; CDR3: CASSPWTDTDTQYF
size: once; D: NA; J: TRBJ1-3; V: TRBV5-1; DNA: TGCGCCAGCAGCCAGGAGATGGATGGAAACACCATATATTTT; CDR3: CASSQEMDGNTIYF
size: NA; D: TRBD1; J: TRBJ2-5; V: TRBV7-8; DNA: TGTGCCAGCAGCCGAGGGGGACAGGGGATCCAAGAGACCCAGTACTTC; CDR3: CASSRGGQGIQETQYF
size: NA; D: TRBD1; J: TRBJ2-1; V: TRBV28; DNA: TGTGCCAGCAAAGTCGGGGACAGGGGCACCAATGAGCAGTTCTTC; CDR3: CASKVGDRGTNEQFF
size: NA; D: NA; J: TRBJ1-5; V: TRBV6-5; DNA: TGTGCCAGCAGCTACGGACCGATGAATCAGCCCCAGCATTTT; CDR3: CASSYGPMNQPQHF
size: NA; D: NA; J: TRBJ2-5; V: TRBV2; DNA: TGTGCCAGCTCTGACATTACAGAGACCCAGTACTTC; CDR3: CASSDITETQYF
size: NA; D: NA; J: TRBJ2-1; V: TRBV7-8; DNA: TGTGCCAGCAGCTTATGGGCAGCTAACAATGAGCAGTTCTTC; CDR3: CASSLWAANNEQFF
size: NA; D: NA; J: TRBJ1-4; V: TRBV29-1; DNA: TGCAGCGCAGGGGAGGAAAAACTGTTTTTT; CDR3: CSAGEEKLFF
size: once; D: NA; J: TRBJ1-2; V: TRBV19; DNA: TGTGCCAGTAGTAGATACAGGGCTCGTATCGATGGCTACACCTTC; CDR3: CASSRYRARIDGYTF
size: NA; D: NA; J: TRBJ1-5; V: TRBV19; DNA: TGTGCCAGTAGTATGAAAAGGGCAAGCAATCAGCCCCAGCATTTT; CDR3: CASSMKRASNQPQHF
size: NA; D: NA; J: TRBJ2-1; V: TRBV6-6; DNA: TGTGCCAGCACCGAAGTTTCTCGAGGACTTTGGGACGAGCAGTTCTTC; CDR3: CASTEVSRGLWDEQFF
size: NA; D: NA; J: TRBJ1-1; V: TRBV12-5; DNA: TGTGCTAGTGGTTCAGGGCTGAACACTGAAGCTTTCTTT; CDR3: CASGSGLNTEAFF
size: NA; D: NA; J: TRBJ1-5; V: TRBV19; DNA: TGTGCCAGTAGTAATTGGAGTTATAGCAATCAGCCCCAGCATTTT; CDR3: CASSNWSYSNQPQHF
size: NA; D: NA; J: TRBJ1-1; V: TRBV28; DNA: TGTGCCAGCAGTCGGGGCAGAGGGAAAGGGGAGAACACTGAAGCTTTCTTT; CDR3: CASSRGRGKGENTEAFF
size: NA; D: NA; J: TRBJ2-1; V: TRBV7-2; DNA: TGTGCCAGCAGCTTAGTTGCGGGACCCTACAATGAGCAGTTCTTC; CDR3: CASSLVAGPYNEQFF